The TCR beta chain described here comes from a study of CD8 T cells in Susac syndrome. The RNA, roughly 0.45 to 1 ug, was put through reverse transcription using random hexamers. TCRdb called the immunoSEQ multiplex PCR reads again in MiXCR, with one record for every CDR3 protein. The sample yields about 200,000 distinct CDR3 sequences, 85% to 95% seen once. The CDR3 is 14 amino acids. The germline CDR1 and CDR2 sequences are DFQATT and SNEGSKA (reference sequence). Trimming stripped 1 base from V and 0 bases from J, with 9 bases between. The chain carries TRBV20-1 and TRBJ2-5; possibly TRBD1 or TRBD2 for D (5 bases each). The TCR comes from a human donor in good health. What was sequenced was CD4+ T cells from PBMCs. The CDR3 region has the DNA TGCAGTGCTAGAGGGGGGACGGACCAAGAGACCCAGTACTTC. It yields the protein CSARGGTDQETQYF.